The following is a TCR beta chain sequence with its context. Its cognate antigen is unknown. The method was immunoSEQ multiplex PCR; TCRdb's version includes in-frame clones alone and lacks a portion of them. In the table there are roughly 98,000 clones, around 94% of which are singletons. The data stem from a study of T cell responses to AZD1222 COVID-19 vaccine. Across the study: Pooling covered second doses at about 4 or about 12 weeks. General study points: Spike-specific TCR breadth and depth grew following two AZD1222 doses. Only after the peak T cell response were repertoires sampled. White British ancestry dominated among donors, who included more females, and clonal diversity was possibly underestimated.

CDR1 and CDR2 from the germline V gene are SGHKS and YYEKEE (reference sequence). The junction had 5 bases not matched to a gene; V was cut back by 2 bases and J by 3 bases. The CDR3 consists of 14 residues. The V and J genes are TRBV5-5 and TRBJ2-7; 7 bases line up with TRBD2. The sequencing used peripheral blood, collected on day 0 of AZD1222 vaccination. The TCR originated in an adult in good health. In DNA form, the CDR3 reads TGTGCCAGCAGCTTTTTCGGCGGGAGCTACGAGCAGTACTTC. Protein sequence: CASSFFGGSYEQYF. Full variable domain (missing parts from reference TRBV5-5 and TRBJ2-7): DAGVTQSPTHLIKTRGQQVTLRCSPISGHKSVSWYQQVLGQGPQFIFQYYEKEERGRGNFPDRFSARQFPNYSSELNVNALLLGDSALYLCASSFFGGSYEQYFGPGTRLTVT.